A selection of T cell receptor beta chains follows, all from one sample in a study of blood T cell repertoires in COVID-19. Clones were read by immunoSEQ multiplex PCR, and TCRdb kept only the in-frame ones, dropping some. Here the sample spans approximately 450,000 clones, 85% to 90% being singletons. The sequenced sample consisted of peripheral blood. The receptor set was obtained from a young woman with acute or convalescent COVID-19. CDR3s leave out the opening cysteine and the closing phenylalanine or tryptophan. Fields, in order: V gene, CDR3 protein.

v_gene: TRBV7-9
CDR3aa: ASSPSTGTSVQPQH

v_gene: TRBV12-3/TRBV12-4
CDR3aa: ASSPQGYYGYT

v_gene: TRBV6-5
CDR3aa: ASSQGPAGTEAF

v_gene: TRBV10-3
CDR3aa: ATQGPGLAGEKFTGELF

v_gene: TRBV9
CDR3aa: ASSVAASGGLYEQY

v_gene: TRBV14
CDR3aa: ASSQVTVYGYT

v_gene: TRBV24-1
CDR3aa: ATSDPGTGGEKLF

v_gene: TRBV19
CDR3aa: ASSLDRNQPQH

v_gene: TRBV5-6
CDR3aa: ASSQTQSGEQY

v_gene: TRBV30
CDR3aa: AWRGRADSPLH

v_gene: TRBV30
CDR3aa: AWSYSSNQPQH

v_gene: TRBV6-2/TRBV6-3
CDR3aa: ASSYSDEQY

v_gene: TRBV12-3/TRBV12-4
CDR3aa: ASSSQGSKGYT

v_gene: TRBV19
CDR3aa: ASSARTAYEQY

v_gene: TRBV28
CDR3aa: ASSIASTGIQPQH

v_gene: TRBV3-1/TRBV3-2
CDR3aa: ASSQGRASYNEQF

v_gene: TRBV10-3
CDR3aa: AVARDRSYEQY

v_gene: TRBV10-1
CDR3aa: ASSDPGTGAAIGEQF

v_gene: TRBV3-1/TRBV3-2
CDR3aa: ASSLGNSGNTIY

v_gene: TRBV3-1/TRBV3-2
CDR3aa: ASSHLKQGLRGKETQY

v_gene: TRBV6-5
CDR3aa: ASSTTGQPQH

v_gene: TRBV29-1
CDR3aa: SVLWGWQGIVEQF

v_gene: TRBV5-1
CDR3aa: ASSLGQGMDYGYT

v_gene: TRBV6-4
CDR3aa: ASSVFSKNGYT

v_gene: TRBV9
CDR3aa: ASSVVSGGTQY

v_gene: TRBV11-2
CDR3aa: ASSSTTRSPSQTYEQY

v_gene: TRBV25-1
CDR3aa: ASSDPSRQGAVGSPLH

v_gene: TRBV27
CDR3aa: ASGERSYEQY

v_gene: TRBV6-6
CDR3aa: ASSWTSGGAAGELF

v_gene: TRBV20-1
CDR3aa: SATTGLEQY

v_gene: TRBV7-3
CDR3aa: ASSLMGGLAHRELF

v_gene: TRBV3-1/TRBV3-2
CDR3aa: ASGYSAPRGETQY

v_gene: TRBV21-1
CDR3aa: ASIGMGGLRLMNTEAF

v_gene: TRBV20-1
CDR3aa: SASNTQETQY

v_gene: TRBV2
CDR3aa: ASTGNSGNTIY

v_gene: TRBV5-1
CDR3aa: ASSLDTSYEQY

v_gene: TRBV6-5
CDR3aa: ASSYSAGSNYGYT

v_gene: TRBV18
CDR3aa: ASSRPNRAGANVLT

v_gene: TRBV27
CDR3aa: ASSVIAGLYTYTQY

v_gene: TRBV5-3
CDR3aa: ARSSHRGEDGYT

v_gene: TRBV30
CDR3aa: AWREQHNSPLH

v_gene: TRBV7-2
CDR3aa: ASRQTQAAYEQY

v_gene: TRBV19
CDR3aa: ASSIDSSGANVLT

v_gene: TRBV4-1
CDR3aa: ASSQRWGGVSDTQY

v_gene: TRBV19
CDR3aa: ASSGPGQINEKLF

v_gene: TRBV29-1
CDR3aa: SVQTHFNTEAF

v_gene: TRBV3-1/TRBV3-2
CDR3aa: ASSNYGEQY

v_gene: TRBV7-9
CDR3aa: ASSLGGEAF

v_gene: TRBV9
CDR3aa: ASSAGQGAADTQY

v_gene: TRBV30
CDR3aa: AWALRGRNQPQH

v_gene: TRBV29-1
CDR3aa: SVGGRFTNYGYT

v_gene: TRBV5-6
CDR3aa: ASSQYRGRNTEAF

v_gene: TRBV5-5
CDR3aa: ASSPPAGGPETQY

v_gene: TRBV13
CDR3aa: ASSLALVNTQY

v_gene: TRBV6-6
CDR3aa: ASSYSTATGYGYT